The sequence of this T cell receptor (beta chain) was determined in a study of T cell responses to AZD1222 COVID-19 vaccine. Background on the study: Second-dose timings of about 4 or about 12 weeks were pooled. Study outcomes and limitations: The study found vaccine-associated CD4 TCRs spanning spike, dominant at 160-218 and 743-854.

Only one count was recorded for this clone. Antigen specificity is unknown. V was clipped by 5 bases and J by 5 bases, with 9 bases between them. The CDR3 consists of 13 residues. Sequenced by immunoSEQ multiplex PCR; TCRdb stores in-frame clones only, minus some. The table records about 150,000 clones, just over 90% of them present only once. Specimen: peripheral blood, collected on day 0 of AZD1222 vaccination. This chain joins TRBV12-3 or TRBV12-4 and TRBJ1-4, with no clear D. This TCR came from an adult in good health. The CDR3 loop is CASSVRSNEKLFF. The CDR3 nucleotides are TGTGCCAGCAGTGTCAGAAGCAATGAAAAACTGTTTTTT.